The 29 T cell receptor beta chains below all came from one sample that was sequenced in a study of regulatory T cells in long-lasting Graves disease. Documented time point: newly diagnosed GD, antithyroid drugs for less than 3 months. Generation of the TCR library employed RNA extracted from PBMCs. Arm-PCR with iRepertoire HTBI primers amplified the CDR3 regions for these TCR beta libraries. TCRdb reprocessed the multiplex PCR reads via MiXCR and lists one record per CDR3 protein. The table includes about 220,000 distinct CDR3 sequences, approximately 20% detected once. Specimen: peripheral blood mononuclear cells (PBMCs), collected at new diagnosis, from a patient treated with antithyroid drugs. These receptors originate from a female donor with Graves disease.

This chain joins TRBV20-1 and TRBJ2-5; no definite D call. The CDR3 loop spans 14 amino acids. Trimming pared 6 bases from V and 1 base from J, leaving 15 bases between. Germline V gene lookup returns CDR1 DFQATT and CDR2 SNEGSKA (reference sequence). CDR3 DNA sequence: TGCAGTGCACATCCGCTAATCGGCCAAGAGACCCAGTACTTC. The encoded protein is CSAHPLIGQETQYF.

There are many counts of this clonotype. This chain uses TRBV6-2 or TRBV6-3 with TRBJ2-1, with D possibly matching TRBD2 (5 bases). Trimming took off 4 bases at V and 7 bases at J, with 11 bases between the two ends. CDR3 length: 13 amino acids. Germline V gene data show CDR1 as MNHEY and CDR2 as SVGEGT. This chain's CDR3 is CASSLIASNEQFF. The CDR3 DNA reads TGTGCCAGCAGTTTGATAGCGTCAAATGAGCAGTTCTTC.

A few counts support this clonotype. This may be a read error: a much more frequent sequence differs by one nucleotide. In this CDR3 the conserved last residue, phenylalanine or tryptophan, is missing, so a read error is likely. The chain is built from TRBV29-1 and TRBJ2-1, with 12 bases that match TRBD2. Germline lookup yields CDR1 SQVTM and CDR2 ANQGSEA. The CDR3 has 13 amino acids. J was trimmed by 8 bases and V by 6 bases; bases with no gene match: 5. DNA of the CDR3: TGCAGCGTCTACCGACTAGCGGGAGATGAGCAGTTCCTC. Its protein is CSVYRLAGDEQFL.

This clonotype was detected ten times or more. The CDR3 sequence: CSAHQGLLEDTQYF. Here the CDR3 DNA reads TGCAGTGCTCATCAGGGGCTGCTTGAAGATACGCAGTATTTT. V and J are TRBV20-1 and TRBJ2-3, with a possible D match to TRBD1 (6 bases). There are 14 residues in the CDR3. CDR1 and CDR2 (germline): DFQATT, SNEGSKA (reference sequence). V was cut by 5 bases and J by 5 bases, with 17 bases left in between.

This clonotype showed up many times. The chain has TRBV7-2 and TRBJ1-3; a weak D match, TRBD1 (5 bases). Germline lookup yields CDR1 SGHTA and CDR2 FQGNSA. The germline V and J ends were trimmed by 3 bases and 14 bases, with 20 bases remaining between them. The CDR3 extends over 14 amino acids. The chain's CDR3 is CASSLAGQAGRVYF. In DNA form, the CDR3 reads TGTGCCAGCAGCTTGGCAGGGCAAGCCGGAAGAGTATATTTT.

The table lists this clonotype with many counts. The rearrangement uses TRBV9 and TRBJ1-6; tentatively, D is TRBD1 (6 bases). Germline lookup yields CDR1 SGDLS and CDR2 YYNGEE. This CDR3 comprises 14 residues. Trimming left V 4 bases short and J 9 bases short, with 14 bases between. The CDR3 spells CASSYSGVGSPLHF. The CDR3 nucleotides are TGTGCCAGCAGCTATTCAGGGGTCGGTTCACCCCTCCACTTT.

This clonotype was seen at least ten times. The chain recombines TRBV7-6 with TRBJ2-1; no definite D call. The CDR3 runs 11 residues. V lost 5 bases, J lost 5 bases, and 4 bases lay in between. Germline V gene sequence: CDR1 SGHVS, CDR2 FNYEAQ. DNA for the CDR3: TGTGCCAGCAGCCAGGACAATGAGCAGTTCTTC. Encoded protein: CASSQDNEQFF.

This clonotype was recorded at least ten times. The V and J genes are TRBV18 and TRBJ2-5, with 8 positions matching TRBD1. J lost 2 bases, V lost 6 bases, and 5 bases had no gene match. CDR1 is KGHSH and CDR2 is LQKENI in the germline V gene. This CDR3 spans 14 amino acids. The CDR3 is CASSLTGAQETQYF. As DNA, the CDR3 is TGTGCCAGCTCCCTGACAGGGGCACAAGAGACCCAGTACTTC. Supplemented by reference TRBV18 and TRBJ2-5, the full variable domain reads NAGVMQNPRHLVRRRGQEARLRCSPMKGHSHVYWYRQLPEEGLKFMVYLQKENIIDESGMPKERFSAEFPKEGPSILRIQQVVRGDSAAYFCASSLTGAQETQYFGPGTRLLVL.

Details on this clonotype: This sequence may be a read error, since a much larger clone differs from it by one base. The CDR3 sequence is CASIGTGGTHEQFF. The CDR3 DNA sequence: TGTGCCAGCATTGGGACGGGGGGGACCCATGAGCAGTTCTTC. The chain carries TRBV6-2 or TRBV6-3 and TRBJ2-1, with 8 bases that match TRBD2. Germline CDR1 MNHEY, CDR2 SVGEGT. Germline trimming cut 7 bases from V and 8 bases from J; bases unmatched to any gene: 10. CDR3 length: 14 residues.

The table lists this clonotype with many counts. CDR3 sequence reads: CASSPQSGRWGDTQYF. The CDR3 nucleotides read TGTGCCAGCTCGCCCCAAAGCGGGAGATGGGGAGATACGCAGTATTTT. The chain combines TRBV18 with TRBJ2-3; 8 bases align to TRBD2. Trimming took 6 bases from V and 5 from J; bases not matched to a gene: 13. The CDR3 sequence is 16 residues long. Germline V gene data show CDR1 as KGHSH and CDR2 as LQKENI. The whole variable domain, filled in from reference TRBV18 and TRBJ2-3, reads NAGVMQNPRHLVRRRGQEARLRCSPMKGHSHVYWYRQLPEEGLKFMVYLQKENIIDESGMPKERFSAEFPKEGPSILRIQQVVRGDSAAYFCASSPQSGRWGDTQYFGPGTRLTVL.

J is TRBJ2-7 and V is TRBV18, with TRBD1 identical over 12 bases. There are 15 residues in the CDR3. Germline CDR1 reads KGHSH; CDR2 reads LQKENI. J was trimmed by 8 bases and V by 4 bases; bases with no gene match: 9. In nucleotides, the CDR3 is TGTGCCAGCTCACGATCCGGGACAGGGGGCGATCAGCAGTACTTC. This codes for CASSRSGTGGDQQYF.

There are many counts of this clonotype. The CDR3 sequence is CASRKAGEQYF. CDR3 nucleotide sequence: TGTGCCAGCAGAAAAGCGGGGGAGCAGTACTTC. The chain has TRBV3-1 and TRBJ2-7; TRBD2 matches at 7 bases. The CDR3 extends over 11 amino acids. The trim removed 6 bases at V and 7 bases at J, leaving 3 bases unmatched. Germline V gene lookup returns CDR1 LGHDT and CDR2 YNNKEL (reference sequence).

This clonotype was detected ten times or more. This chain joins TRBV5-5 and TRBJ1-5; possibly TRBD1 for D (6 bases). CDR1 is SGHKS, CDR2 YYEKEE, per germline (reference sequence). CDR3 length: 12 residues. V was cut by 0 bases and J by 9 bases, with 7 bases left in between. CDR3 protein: CASSLVTGPQHF. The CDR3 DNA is TGTGCCAGCAGCTTGGTGACAGGGCCCCAGCATTTT.

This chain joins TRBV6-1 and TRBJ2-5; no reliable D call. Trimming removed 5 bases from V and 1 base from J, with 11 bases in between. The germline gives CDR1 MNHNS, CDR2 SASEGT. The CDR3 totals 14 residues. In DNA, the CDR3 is TGTGCCAGCAGTCCTAGACATACCCAAGAGACCCAGTACTTC. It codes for CASSPRHTQETQYF.

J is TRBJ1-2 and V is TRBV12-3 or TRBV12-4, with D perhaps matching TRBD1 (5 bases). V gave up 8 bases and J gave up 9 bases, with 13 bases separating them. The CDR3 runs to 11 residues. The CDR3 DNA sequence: TGTGCCAGCTACGGGGCTCTTCGCTACACCTTC. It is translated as CASYGALRYTF.

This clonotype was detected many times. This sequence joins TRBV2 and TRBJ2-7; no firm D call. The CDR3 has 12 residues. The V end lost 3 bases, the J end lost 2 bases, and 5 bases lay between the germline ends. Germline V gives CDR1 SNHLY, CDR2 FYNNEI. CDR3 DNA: TGTGCCAGCAGTGACGATCCCTACGAGCAGTACTTC. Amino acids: CASSDDPYEQYF.

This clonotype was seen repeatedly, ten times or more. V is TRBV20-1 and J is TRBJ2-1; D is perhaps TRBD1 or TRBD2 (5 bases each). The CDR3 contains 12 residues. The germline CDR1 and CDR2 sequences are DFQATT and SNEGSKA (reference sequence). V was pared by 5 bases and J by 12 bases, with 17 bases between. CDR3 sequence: CSAWGPTLRQFF. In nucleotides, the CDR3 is TGCAGTGCTTGGGGACCAACTTTGCGGCAGTTCTTC.

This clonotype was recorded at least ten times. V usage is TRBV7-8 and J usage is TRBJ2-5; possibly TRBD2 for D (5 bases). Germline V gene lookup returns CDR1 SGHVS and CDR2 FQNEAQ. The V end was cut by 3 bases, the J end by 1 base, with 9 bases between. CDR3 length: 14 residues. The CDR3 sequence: CASSFRAVQETQYF. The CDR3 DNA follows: TGTGCCAGCAGCTTTAGAGCGGTCCAAGAGACCCAGTACTTC.

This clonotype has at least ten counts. The DNA of the CDR3 is TGTGCCAGCAGCTGGGACAGGAGCGGCTATGGCTACACCTTC. Protein product: CASSWDRSGYGYTF. The chain couples TRBV7-2 to TRBJ1-2; 8 bases agree with TRBD1. With 4 bases clipped from V and 4 bases from J, the junction kept 5 bases outside the gene matches. Per the germline V gene, CDR1 is SGHTA and CDR2 is FQGNSA. The CDR3 contains 14 residues.

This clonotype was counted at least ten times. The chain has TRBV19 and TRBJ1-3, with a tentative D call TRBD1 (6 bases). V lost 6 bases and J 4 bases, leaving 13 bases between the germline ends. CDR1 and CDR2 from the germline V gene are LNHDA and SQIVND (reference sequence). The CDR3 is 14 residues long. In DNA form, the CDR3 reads TGTGCCAGTAGAGATACAGGGTCCGGAAACACCATATATTTT. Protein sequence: CASRDTGSGNTIYF.

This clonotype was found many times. The CDR3 nucleotides read TGTGCCAGCAGTTTCCCCTTACAGCGGGAGGAACTCGAGCAGTACTTC. It specifies CASSFPLQREELEQYF. The rearrangement joins TRBV6-1 to TRBJ2-7; 9 bases fit TRBD2. The V gene end was trimmed by 5 bases and the J gene end by 6 bases; junction bases not matched to a gene: 14. In germline, CDR1 is MNHNS, CDR2 SASEGT. The CDR3 runs to 16 residues.

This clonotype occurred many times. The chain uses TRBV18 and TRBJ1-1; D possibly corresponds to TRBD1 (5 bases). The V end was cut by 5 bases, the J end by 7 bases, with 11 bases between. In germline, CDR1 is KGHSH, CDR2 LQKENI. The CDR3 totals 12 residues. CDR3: CASSAQVDEAFF. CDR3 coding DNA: TGTGCCAGCTCAGCACAGGTTGATGAAGCTTTCTTT.

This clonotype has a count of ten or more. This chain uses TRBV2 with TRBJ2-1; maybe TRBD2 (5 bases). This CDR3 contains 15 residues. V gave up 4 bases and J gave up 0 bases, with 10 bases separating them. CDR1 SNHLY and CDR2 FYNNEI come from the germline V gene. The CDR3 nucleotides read TGTGCCAGCAGTGGAGTCGGGAACTCCTACAATGAGCAGTTCTTC. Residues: CASSGVGNSYNEQFF.

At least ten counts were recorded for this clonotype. In DNA form, the CDR3 reads TGTGCCAGCAGCCTACAGGGAACTCAGCCCCAGCATTTT. Translation: CASSLQGTQPQHF. This chain connects TRBV7-9 to TRBJ1-5, with TRBD1 as a possible D gene (6 bases). Germline values: CDR1 SEHNR, CDR2 FQNEAQ (reference sequence). The V end was cut by 5 bases, the J end by 6 bases, with 11 bases between. The CDR3 extends over 13 amino acids.

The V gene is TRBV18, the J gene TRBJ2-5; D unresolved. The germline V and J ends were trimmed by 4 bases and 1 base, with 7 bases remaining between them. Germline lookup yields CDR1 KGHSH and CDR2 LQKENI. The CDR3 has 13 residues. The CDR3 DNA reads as TGTGCCAGCTCACTGAATCGCCAAGAGACCCAGTACTTC. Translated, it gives CASSLNRQETQYF.

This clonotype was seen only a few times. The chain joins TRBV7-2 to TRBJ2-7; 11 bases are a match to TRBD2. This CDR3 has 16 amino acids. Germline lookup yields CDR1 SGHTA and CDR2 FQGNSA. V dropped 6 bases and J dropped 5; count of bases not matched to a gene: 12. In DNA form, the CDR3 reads TGTGCCAGCAGATATAGCGGGAGGGCCTTTGGGGACGAGCAGTACTTC. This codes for CASRYSGRAFGDEQYF. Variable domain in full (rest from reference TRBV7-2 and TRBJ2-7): GAGVSQSPSNKVTEKGKDVELRCDPISGHTALYWYRQSLGQGLEFLIYFQGNSAPDKSGLPSDRFSAERTGGSVSTLTIQRTQQEDSAVYLCASRYSGRAFGDEQYFGPGTRLTVT.

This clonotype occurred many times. Here the CDR3 reads CASSQDGQLYEQYF. CDR3 nucleotides: TGTGCCAGCAGCCAAGATGGGCAGCTGTACGAGCAGTACTTC. The rearrangement links TRBV3-1 to TRBJ2-7, with D unclear. Deletions cut 0 bases from V and 4 bases from J, with 10 bases between. CDR3 size: 14 residues. The V gene's germline CDR1 is LGHDT and CDR2 YNNKEL (reference sequence).

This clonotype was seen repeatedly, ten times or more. DNA for the CDR3: TGTGCCACCGCTCGGACGGGAAACACTGAAGCTTTCTTT. It yields the protein CATARTGNTEAFF. The genes are TRBV15 and TRBJ1-1; D is uncertain. V was trimmed by 8 bases and J by 2 bases, leaving 12 bases between them. CDR3 length: 13 residues. In germline, CDR1 is LNHNV, CDR2 YYDKDF (reference sequence).

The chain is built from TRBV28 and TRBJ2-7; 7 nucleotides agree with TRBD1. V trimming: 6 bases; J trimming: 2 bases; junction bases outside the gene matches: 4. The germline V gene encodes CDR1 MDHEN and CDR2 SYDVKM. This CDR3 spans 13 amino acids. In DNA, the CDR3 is TGTGCCAGCAGGAACAGGGGAACCTACGAGCAGTACTTC. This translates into CASRNRGTYEQYF. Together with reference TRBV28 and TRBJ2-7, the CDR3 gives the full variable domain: DVKVTQSSRYLVKRTGEKVFLECVQDMDHENMFWYRQDPGLGLRLIYFSYDVKMKEKGDIPEGYSVSREKKERFSLILESASTNQTSMYLCASRNRGTYEQYFGPGTRLTVT.